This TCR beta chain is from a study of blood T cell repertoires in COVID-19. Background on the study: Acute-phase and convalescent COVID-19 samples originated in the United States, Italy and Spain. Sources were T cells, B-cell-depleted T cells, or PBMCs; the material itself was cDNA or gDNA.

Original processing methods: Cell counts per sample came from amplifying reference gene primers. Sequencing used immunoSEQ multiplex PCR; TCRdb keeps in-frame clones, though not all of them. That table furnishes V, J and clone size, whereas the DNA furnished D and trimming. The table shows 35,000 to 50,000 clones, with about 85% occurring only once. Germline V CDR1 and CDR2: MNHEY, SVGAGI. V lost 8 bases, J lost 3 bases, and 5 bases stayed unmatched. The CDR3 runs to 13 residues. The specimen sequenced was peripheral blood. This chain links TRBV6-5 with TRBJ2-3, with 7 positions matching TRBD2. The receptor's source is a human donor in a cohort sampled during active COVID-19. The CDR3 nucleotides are TGTGCCAGCGGGGGGGGAGGAACAGATACGCAGTATTTT. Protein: CASGGGGTDTQYF.